This T cell receptor beta chain was sequenced in a study of OX40 agonist ivuxolimab in advanced cancers. This clone is judged medium-sized. Within the sample, other DNA sequences also encode this same CDR3. The repertoire was sequenced with immunoSEQ multiplex PCR; TCRdb's copy has only in-frame clones and lacks some. This table has almost 35,000 clones, 81% appearing once. The material sequenced was CD4+ or CD8+ T cells sorted from blood, taken in a trial of the OX40 agonist ivuxolimab. This clonotype was sampled from an adult with an advanced solid tumor such as melanoma, head and neck, liver or kidney cancer.

The CDR3 DNA sequence: TGTGCCAGCAGCGACCGCTACGAGCAGTACTTC. Encoded protein: CASSDRYEQYF. The chain couples TRBV7-2 to TRBJ2-7; D unresolved. Deletions cut 5 bases from V and 3 bases from J, with 5 bases between. There are 11 residues in the CDR3. Germline CDR1 is SGHTA and CDR2 is FQGNSA.